In this sample, the clone carrying this T cell receptor (beta chain) turned up once. Those enrolled in Seattle joined during active infection and were followed longitudinally afterward. From germline, CDR1 is GTSNPN and CDR2 SVGIG (reference sequence). J was trimmed by 10 bases and V by 2 bases; bases with no gene match: 4. The CDR3 is made up of 11 amino acids. The repertoire was sequenced with immunoSEQ multiplex PCR; TCRdb's copy has only in-frame clones and lacks some. Here the sample spans roughly 350,000 clones, more than 75% being singletons. The data were obtained in a study of blood T cell repertoires in COVID-19.

This sequence originates from a woman aged 25 to 39 with COVID-19, enrolled during active disease. The chain combines TRBV30 with TRBJ1-2; 7 nucleotides match TRBD1. The sequencing sample was made of peripheral blood. DNA of the CDR3: TGTGCCTGGAGTCAAGACAGGGCCTACACCTTC. The encoded protein is CAWSQDRAYTF. Drawing the rest from reference TRBV30 and TRBJ1-2, the complete variable domain is SQTIHQWPATLVQPVGSPLSLECTVEGTSNPNLYWYRQAAGRGLQLLFYSVGIGQISSEVPQNLSASRPQDRQFILSSKKLLLSDSGFYLCAWSQDRAYTFGSGTRLTVV.